This TCR beta chain came from a study of shared clonotypes between healthy human individuals. Study-wide points: Sampling covered nothing but blood. Tissue TCR repertoires likely differ from those found in blood.

TCRdb keeps only in-frame clones here, not all; method: immunoSEQ multiplex PCR. The sample shows around 2.5 million clones, roughly 93% of them seen only once. Trimming cost V 4 bases and J 2 bases, with 5 bases left between them. The CDR3 runs 12 residues. The germline V gene has CDR1 SGHKS and CDR2 YYEKEE (reference sequence). This clone appeared a single time. Its target is not known. The sample was naive CD4+ T cells from PBMCs. The subset was: CD45RA+ positively selected. This chain joins TRBV5-5 and TRBJ2-3; D remains unclear. This TCR was recovered from a man younger than 35 in good health. Some clones in this sample may be carry-over from other donors' samples. DNA of the CDR3: TGTGCCAGCAGCGCAGACACAGATACGCAGTATTTT. As protein: CASSADTDTQYF.